The source of this T cell receptor beta chain is a study of blood T cell repertoires in COVID-19. In the authors' methods: Reference gene primer amplification yielded estimated nucleated cell counts. Sequencing was performed with immunoSEQ multiplex PCR; in TCRdb, only in-frame clones are kept and a portion is missing. V and J calls plus clone size are reproduced from that table; the DNA served to infer D and trimming. In the table there are more than 95,000 clones, about four fifths of which are singletons. V lost 4 bases, J lost 10 bases, and 19 bases lay in between. The CDR3 has 14 residues. Germline V gives CDR1 LGHNA, CDR2 YNFKEQ.

This rearrangement joins TRBV4-2 to TRBJ2-5; maybe TRBD2 (5 bases). The clonotype was recovered from a man younger than 45 with COVID-19, enrolled during active disease. Sequencing was carried out using peripheral blood. CDR3 DNA: TGTGCCAGCAGCCGGGCTGAGGGCCGAGAGGTCCAGTACTTC. Translation gives CASSRAEGREVQYF.